The 22 T cell receptor beta chains in this list originate from one sample, sequenced in a study of blood T cells in healthy people across ages. Alongside a J-beta primer mix, a sample-barcoded 5' primer served in a second PCR lasting 7 to 11 cycles. TCRdb re-analysed the 5' RACE reads in MiXCR, keeping a single row per CDR3 protein. The sample has roughly 1.5 million distinct CDR3 sequences, approximately 43% seen once. Sequenced: blood. Receptors originate from a woman aged 18-30 years in good health.

Many counts were recorded for this clonotype. This chain joins TRBV4-3 and TRBJ2-7, with unresolved D. The CDR3 has 14 amino acids. V was clipped by 4 bases and J by 0 bases, with 10 bases between them. Germline V gives CDR1 LGHNA, CDR2 YSLEER. DNA of the CDR3: TGCGCCAGCAGCCGGGCCACCAACTCCTACGAGCAGTACTTC. Its translation is CASSRATNSYEQYF.

The sample holds a few counts of this clonotype. The chain has TRBV20-1 and TRBJ2-3, with 7 bases matching TRBD1. Germline V lookup: CDR1 DFQATT, CDR2 SNEGSKA (reference sequence). The CDR3 runs to 14 residues. Germline trimming cut 6 bases from V and 0 bases from J; bases unmatched to any gene: 6. The CDR3 is CSALGTASTDTQYF. The CDR3 DNA follows: TGCAGTGCGCTAGGGACAGCAAGCACAGATACGCAGTATTTT.

This clonotype was counted ten times or more. The chain has TRBV6-2 or TRBV6-3 and TRBJ1-2; 7 bases match TRBD1. The CDR3 extends over 12 amino acids. CDR1 and CDR2 (germline): MNHEY, SVGEGT. V gave up 5 bases and J gave up 8 bases; unmatched junction bases: 5. CDR3 region: CASSPRQGGYTF. The CDR3 nucleotides are TGTGCCAGCAGTCCCCGACAGGGCGGCTACACCTTC.

A few counts support this clonotype. A read error may explain this, as a much larger clone is one base away. J is TRBJ2-1 and V is TRBV20-1; 16 bases fit TRBD2. After removal of 3 bases from V and 8 bases from J, the junction contained 10 bases not matched to a gene. Germline CDR1 and CDR2: DFQATT and SNEGSKA (reference sequence). This CDR3 has 17 residues. The chain's CDR3 is CSARERGTSGRVDEQFF. In nucleotides, the CDR3 is TGCAGTGCTAGGGAACGGGGGACTAGCGGGAGGGTCGATGAGCAGTTCTTC.

The CDR3 spells CASSESFGYTF. CDR3 nucleotides: TGCGCCAGCAGTGAATCTTTTGGCTACACCTTC. This chain joins TRBV10-2 and TRBJ1-2, with D hard to call. Germline lookup yields CDR1 WSHSY and CDR2 SAAADI. Trimming removed 3 bases at V and 7 bases at J, with 6 bases between. CDR3 size: 11 residues.

This sequence joins TRBV20-1 and TRBJ2-7; TRBD2 is a possible D gene (7 bases). The V and J ends lost 0 bases and 9 bases respectively, with 18 bases between them. The CDR3 extends over 14 amino acids. Germline lookup yields CDR1 DFQATT and CDR2 SNEGSKA (reference sequence). The CDR3 DNA reads TGCAGTGCTAGAGACGGGAGGAGCCTAGGGGGGCAGTACTTC. Its translation is CSARDGRSLGGQYF.

The chain uses TRBV5-5 and TRBJ1-1; D call uncertain. CDR3 length equals 12 residues. CDR1 SGHKS and CDR2 YYEKEE come from the germline V gene (reference sequence). Trimming took 7 bases from V and 1 from J, leaving 8 bases between them. The CDR3 DNA sequence: TGTGCCAGCGTGGGGTCGAACACTGAAGCTTTCTTT. Amino acids: CASVGSNTEAFF.

This clonotype was recorded a few times. The rearrangement links TRBV28 to TRBJ2-5, with 14 positions matching TRBD2. Matching the DNA end better, TRBJ2-7 makes the J call doubtful. Germline CDR1 reads MDHEN; CDR2 reads SYDVKM. The CDR3 runs 14 residues. CDR3 nucleotide sequence: TGTGCCTGTCGGACTAGCGGGAGGACTTACGAGCAGTACTTC. This sequence encodes CACRTSGRTYEQYF.

Only a few counts were recorded for this clonotype. The genes are TRBV7-2 and TRBJ2-7; 13 bases line up with TRBD2. CDR3 length: 18 amino acids. V lost 5 bases, J lost 5 bases, and 15 bases stayed unmatched. In germline, CDR1 is SGHTA, CDR2 FQGNSA. DNA of the CDR3: TGTGCCAGCAGCAAAAAACAACCGTGGACTAGCGGGAGACACGAGCAGTACTTC. Protein sequence: CASSKKQPWTSGRHEQYF.

This chain joins TRBV4-3 and TRBJ2-2; D is uncertain. V lost 4 bases and J lost 4, with 10 bases in between. CDR1 LGHNA and CDR2 YSLEER come from the germline V gene. The CDR3 has 14 residues. The DNA for the CDR3 is TGCGCCAGCAGCCCAGACGCATTCACCGGGGAGCTGTTTTTT. Its protein product is CASSPDAFTGELFF.

This clonotype was detected a few times. The rearrangement joins TRBV20-1 to TRBJ2-7, with D unresolved. This CDR3 is 14 amino acids long. Looked up from germline, CDR1 is DFQATT and CDR2 is SNEGSKA (reference sequence). V dropped 0 bases and J dropped 2 bases, with 11 bases sitting between them. This CDR3 is CSARDPDKTYEQYF. The CDR3 bases are TGCAGTGCTAGAGATCCCGACAAGACCTACGAGCAGTACTTC.

In this sample, this clonotype turned up a few times. V usage is TRBV9 and J usage is TRBJ2-5; 8 nucleotides match TRBD1. V lost 3 bases, J lost 1 base, and 8 bases stayed unmatched. Germline assignment: CDR1 SGDLS and CDR2 YYNGEE. The CDR3 contains 16 residues. The CDR3, as DNA: TGTGCCAGCAGCGACGCAGGGGGCCCCTTCCAAGAGACCCAGTACTTC. Translation gives CASSDAGGPFQETQYF.

In this sample, this clonotype turned up a few times. The chain combines TRBV27 with TRBJ2-7; 7 bases align to TRBD2. This CDR3 region has 15 residues. Trimming removed 5 bases from V and 1 base from J; junction bases left unmatched: 8. The germline CDR1 and CDR2 sequences are MNHEY and SMNVEV (reference sequence). The CDR3 DNA reads as TGTGCCAGCAGTCTCCGGTTTAGCGGGTCCTACGAGCAGTACTTC. Translation gives CASSLRFSGSYEQYF.

This clonotype has at least ten counts. The J gene is TRBJ2-3, the V gene TRBV4-1; no reliable D call. CDR1 is MGHRA and CDR2 is YSYEKL in the germline V gene. CDR3 length: 14 amino acids. V gave up 1 base and J gave up 0 bases, with 5 bases separating them. The CDR3 DNA is TGCGCCAGCAGCCAAGGTCAGAGCACAGATACGCAGTATTTT. Its protein product is CASSQGQSTDTQYF.

This clonotype appeared a few times. This chain joins TRBV25-1 and TRBJ2-2, with 13 bases that match TRBD2. Germline values: CDR1 MGHDK, CDR2 SYGVNS. Trimming removed 5 bases from V and 8 bases from J; junction bases left unmatched: 5. The length of the CDR3 is 15 residues. This CDR3 is CASSNGLAGAGELFF. DNA for the CDR3: TGTGCCAGCAGTAACGGACTAGCGGGAGCGGGGGAGCTGTTTTTT.

This chain uses TRBV7-9 with TRBJ1-3; 10 bases align to TRBD1. This CDR3 is 16 amino acids long. The germline V gene has CDR1 SEHNR and CDR2 FQNEAQ (reference sequence). V was pared by 3 bases and J by 2 bases, with 4 bases of the junction left unmatched. The CDR3 nucleotides read TGTGCCAGCAGCTTCGATGACAGGGGGCCTGGAAACACCATATATTTT. It codes for CASSFDDRGPGNTIYF.

A note on this clonotype: A read error may produce the germline difference seen at one junction end. CDR3 coding DNA: TGTGCCCGCAGTCCGCCCATGGACAGGGGGATCTATGGCTACACCTTC. Protein sequence: CARSPPMDRGIYGYTF. This chain uses TRBV28 with TRBJ1-2; 10 bases match TRBD1. In germline, CDR1 is MDHEN, CDR2 SYDVKM. This CDR3 is 16 amino acids long.

This chain links TRBV5-1 with TRBJ2-1; 9 positions agree with TRBD1. The V segment lost 2 bases and the J segment 9 bases; nucleotides outside the gene matches: 6. This CDR3 has 14 residues. CDR1 and CDR2 from the germline V gene are SGHRS and YFSETQ. The CDR3 DNA follows: TGCGCCAGCAGCTTCGGAGACAGGGGGGTTGAGCAGTTCTTC. Translation gives CASSFGDRGVEQFF.

The rearrangement uses TRBV6-6 and TRBJ2-1; tentatively, D is TRBD2 (5 bases). Germline V lookup: CDR1 MNHNY, CDR2 SVGAGI (reference sequence). Trimming pared 1 base from V and 4 bases from J, leaving 11 bases between. This CDR3 has 15 residues. The CDR3 is CASSYLEVSYNEQFF. CDR3 bases: TGTGCCAGCAGTTACTTGGAGGTCTCGTACAATGAGCAGTTCTTC.

There are a few counts of this clonotype. The chain employs TRBV7-9 and TRBJ1-2; 9 positions agree with TRBD1. From germline, CDR1 is SEHNR and CDR2 FQNEAQ (reference sequence). Losses at the gene ends were 5 bases for V and 6 bases for J; bases not matched to a gene: 7. The CDR3 loop spans 14 amino acids. CDR3 sequence (DNA): TGTGCCAGCAGCACCTGGGACAGGGTCCATGGCTACACCTTC. It translates to CASSTWDRVHGYTF.

The rearrangement links TRBV3-1 to TRBJ1-1; tentatively, D is TRBD1 (5 bases). The V gene's germline CDR1 is LGHDT and CDR2 YNNKEL (reference sequence). V was clipped by 1 base and J by 1 base, with 10 bases between them. This CDR3 contains 15 residues. CDR3 DNA sequence: TGTGCCAGCAGCCAAGCAGGGTTGACGAACACTGAAGCTTTCTTT. Its translation: CASSQAGLTNTEAFF.

This clonotype was detected a few times. V usage is TRBV24-1 and J usage is TRBJ2-2; TRBD1 agrees at 11 bases. From germline, CDR1 is KGHDR and CDR2 SFDVKD. V was pared by 8 bases and J by 0 bases, with 7 bases of the junction left unmatched. CDR3 length: 17 residues. Written as DNA, the CDR3 is TGTGCCACCAAGGACAGGGGGCGAATTACGAACACCGGGGAGCTGTTTTTT. Amino acid sequence: CATKDRGRITNTGELFF.